Only a few counts were recorded for the clone carrying this T cell receptor (beta chain). TCRdb passed the RT-PCR reads through MiXCR, listing each CDR3 protein once. In the table there are fewer than 800,000 distinct CDR3 sequences, 13% to 15% of which are singletons. The CDR3 has 15 residues. The ends were cut back, 3 bases at V and 0 bases at J, with 12 bases in the middle. This clonotype was sampled from a female donor in good health, serving as a healthy control. The sample taken for sequencing was memory CD4+ T cells from blood. The V and J genes are TRBV12-3 or TRBV12-4 and TRBJ2-7; D gene uncertain. Here the CDR3 reads CASSFAFRSSYEQYF. The CDR3 DNA sequence: TGTGCCAGCAGTTTCGCATTCAGGAGCTCCTACGAGCAGTACTTC.